These T cell receptor beta chains were read from a single sample in a study of OX40 agonist ivuxolimab in advanced cancers. Measured with immunoSEQ multiplex PCR; TCRdb has only the in-frame clones, and not every one. The sample has roughly 34,000 clones, around 90% seen once. The sample was CD4+ or CD8+ T cells sorted from blood, taken in a trial of the OX40 agonist ivuxolimab. These receptors came from an adult with an advanced solid tumor such as melanoma, head and neck, liver or kidney cancer. The CDR3 runs from the conserved cysteine through the conserved F or W. The D gene is left open where the match is weak. A row's size may be missing; if present it is once, few, many or a size class.

.	.	TRBJ1-1	TRBV30	CAWRGWGPLNTEAFF	TGTGCCTGGAGGGGGTGGGGACCCTTAAACACTGAAGCTTTCTTT
.	TRBD1	TRBJ1-2	TRBV6-6	CASSYPGQGGFRGTF	TGTGCCAGCAGTTATCCGGGACAGGGTGGTTTTAGGGGCACCTTC
.	TRBD2	TRBJ2-5	TRBV4-3	CASSMTSGEETQYF	TGCGCCAGCAGTATGACTAGCGGGGAAGAGACCCAGTACTTC
.	.	TRBJ1-2	TRBV9	CASSALGGYTF	TGTGCCAGCAGCGCCCTAGGGGGCTACACCTTC
once	TRBD2	TRBJ2-3	TRBV5-1	CASSFPSGRSTDTQYF	TGCGCCAGCAGCTTTCCCAGCGGGAGATCCACAGATACGCAGTATTTT
.	.	TRBJ1-2	TRBV4-1	CASSQDTRLHGYTF	TGCGCCAGCAGCCAAGATACCAGGTTACATGGCTACACCTTC
.	.	TRBJ2-3	TRBV2	CASSVGRPLGTDTQYF	TGTGCCAGCAGTGTGGGGCGCCCGCTTGGCACAGATACGCAGTATTTT
.	.	TRBJ1-2	TRBV11-2	CASSRDGGPNYGYTF	TGTGCCAGCAGCCGCGACGGGGGGCCTAACTATGGCTACACCTTC
.	.	TRBJ2-5	TRBV11-2	CASSLAASGETQYF	TGTGCCAGCAGCTTAGCGGCGTCGGGCGAGACCCAGTACTTC
.	.	TRBJ2-3	TRBV28	CASSSPLTDTQYF	TGTGCCAGCAGTTCACCCCTCACAGATACGCAGTATTTT
.	TRBD1	TRBJ2-7	TRBV28	CASRETGDSYEQYF	TGTGCCAGCAGAGAAACAGGGGACTCCTACGAGCAGTACTTC
.	TRBD1	TRBJ2-1	TRBV19	CASSIGQGAHNEQFF	TGTGCCAGTAGTATAGGGCAGGGGGCTCACAATGAGCAGTTCTTC
.	.	TRBJ2-5	TRBV29-1	CSVEQARQQETQYF	TGCAGCGTTGAACAGGCTCGGCAGCAAGAGACCCAGTACTTC
.	TRBD1	TRBJ2-7	TRBV2	CASSLRGIEQYF	TGTGCCAGCAGCCTCAGGGGGATCGAGCAGTACTTC
.	TRBD2	TRBJ2-7	TRBV5-8	CASSLNLGLAGYYEQYF	TGTGCCAGCAGCTTGAACCTCGGACTAGCGGGGTACTACGAGCAGTACTTC
.	.	TRBJ1-1	TRBV19	CASSIGQLTEAFF	TGTGCCAGTAGTATCGGACAGCTTACTGAAGCTTTCTTT
.	TRBD2	TRBJ2-1	TRBV19	CASSKVGGGTNYNEQFF	TGTGCCAGTAGTAAAGTCGGCGGGGGGACTAATTACAATGAGCAGTTCTTC
.	.	TRBJ1-2	TRBV28	CASSLWDTANYGYTF	TGTGCCAGCAGTTTATGGGACACTGCTAACTATGGCTACACCTTC
.	.	TRBJ1-6	TRBV6-1	CASRPGYSPLHF	TGTGCCAGCAGACCAGGGTACTCACCCCTCCACTTT
once	.	TRBJ2-5	TRBV5-1	CASSLFWSREETQYF	TGCGCCAGCAGCTTGTTTTGGTCGAGGGAAGAGACCCAGTACTTC
.	TRBD1	TRBJ2-5	TRBV28	CASALGRGQETQYF	TGTGCCAGCGCTCTGGGCAGGGGGCAAGAGACCCAGTACTTC
once	TRBD1	TRBJ2-3	TRBV5-8	CASSRETSGQGTDTQYF	TGTGCCAGCAGCCGCGAAACCTCAGGACAGGGCACAGATACGCAGTATTTT
.	TRBD1	TRBJ2-7	TRBV6-4	CARPPEGQDYEQYF	TGTGCCAGGCCTCCTGAGGGACAGGACTACGAGCAGTACTTC
.	.	TRBJ1-4	TRBV5-4	CASSLTAGYRSNEKLFF	TGTGCCAGCAGCTTGACGGCAGGGTATCGGTCTAATGAAAAACTGTTTTTT
.	TRBD2	TRBJ2-1	TRBV25-1	CASSQEGLAGVRHQFF	TGTGCCAGCAGTCAAGAGGGACTAGCGGGGGTTAGACATCAGTTCTTC
.	.	TRBJ1-2	TRBV20-1	CSAEDNYGYTF	TGCAGTGCTGAGGACAACTATGGCTACACCTTC
.	TRBD2	TRBJ2-3	TRBV4-2	CASSQGTGIAGADTQYF	TGTGCCAGCAGCCAAGGTACGGGGATAGCGGGAGCAGATACGCAGTATTTT
.	.	TRBJ1-5	TRBV19	CASSVQGDQPQHF	TGTGCCAGTAGTGTTCAAGGGGATCAGCCCCAGCATTTT
.	.	TRBJ1-6	TRBV28	CASRPGGGGFRDLHF	TGTGCCAGCCGGCCTGGAGGGGGAGGATTCAGGGACCTCCACTTT
.	.	TRBJ1-2	TRBV28	CASSSSGASGYTF	TGTGCCAGCAGTAGCTCGGGGGCGAGTGGCTACACCTTC
.	.	TRBJ1-4	TRBV7-2	CASSFTRAENEKLFF	TGTGCCAGCAGCTTCACCCGGGCCGAGAATGAAAAACTGTTTTTT
once	.	TRBJ2-7	TRBV7-2	CASSLGKGPEQYF	TGTGCCAGCAGCTTAGGTAAGGGCCCTGAGCAGTACTTC
.	.	TRBJ2-2	TRBV6-6	CASSFRGTGGELFF	TGTGCCAGCAGTTTCCGAGGTACCGGCGGGGAGCTGTTTTTT
.	.	TRBJ2-1	TRBV7-9	CASSLIGGMEQFF	TGTGCCAGCAGCTTAATAGGAGGGATGGAGCAGTTCTTC
.	TRBD2	TRBJ2-1	TRBV10-2	CASRASGAHVNEQFF	TGCGCCAGCAGAGCTAGCGGGGCCCACGTCAATGAGCAGTTCTTC
.	.	TRBJ1-1	TRBV4-1	CASSQAVQGLNTEAFF	TGCGCCAGCAGCCAAGCTGTACAGGGACTGAACACTGAAGCTTTCTTT
.	TRBD1	TRBJ1-1	TRBV28	CASSFGTGVFAAFF	TGTGCCAGCAGTTTTGGGACAGGGGTGTTTGCGGCTTTCTTT
once	.	TRBJ2-1	TRBV5-4	CASSLDQSSYNEQFF	TGTGCCAGCAGCTTGGACCAGAGCTCCTACAATGAGCAGTTCTTC
.	TRBD1	TRBJ1-2	TRBV30	CAWSKNRDRPNGYTF	TGTGCCTGGAGCAAGAACCGGGACAGGCCCAACGGCTACACCTTC
.	TRBD1	TRBJ2-7	TRBV6-1	CATSLGQGAIYEQYF	TGTGCCACTTCTCTAGGACAGGGGGCTATCTACGAGCAGTACTTC
few	.	TRBJ1-6	TRBV30	CAWSLDWYSPLHF	TGTGCCTGGAGTCTCGACTGGTATTCACCCCTCCACTTT
.	.	TRBJ2-1	TRBV11-3	CASSKTQNEQFF	TGTGCCAGCAGCAAAACTCAAAATGAGCAGTTCTTC
few	.	TRBJ2-2	TRBV9	CASSVITGELFF	TGTGCCAGCAGCGTGATCACCGGGGAGCTGTTTTTT
once	.	TRBJ1-5	TRBV4-2	CASSQGNDGQPQHF	TGTGCCAGCAGCCAAGGGAACGACGGGCAGCCCCAGCATTTT
.	.	TRBJ1-1	TRBV19	CASSAGLGTEAFF	TGTGCCAGTAGTGCAGGGTTAGGCACTGAAGCTTTCTTT
.	TRBD1	TRBJ2-7	TRBV6-5	CASSYGAGGLYEQYF	TGTGCCAGCAGTTACGGGGCAGGGGGTCTCTACGAGCAGTACTTC
once	.	TRBJ1-1	TRBV10-3	CAISESRGITEAFF	TGTGCCATCAGTGAGTCCCGGGGTATCACTGAAGCTTTCTTT
.	.	TRBJ2-5	TRBV28	CASRGVAAWETQYF	TGTGCCAGCCGAGGGGTAGCGGCGTGGGAGACCCAGTACTTC
.	.	TRBJ1-6	TRBV7-2	CASSLVGVGSPLHF	TGTGCCAGCAGCTTAGTTGGGGTTGGATCACCCCTCCACTTT
.	TRBD1	TRBJ1-2	TRBV2	CASKGDRNYGYTF	TGTGCCAGCAAAGGGGACAGGAACTATGGCTACACCTTC
.	.	TRBJ1-1	TRBV28	CASNSLGTEAFF	TGTGCCAGCAATTCTTTGGGCACTGAAGCTTTCTTT
.	TRBD1	TRBJ2-6	TRBV6-4	CASSDSAGGRGANVLTF	TGTGCCAGCAGTGACTCGGCAGGGGGACGTGGGGCCAACGTCCTGACTTTC